This T cell receptor beta chain comes out of a study of CD8 T cells in ankylosing spondylitis. MiXCR, applied by TCRdb to the 5' RACE reads, yields one record per CDR3 protein. The table records tens of thousands of distinct CDR3 sequences, about 2.6% of them present only once. This clonotype was counted at least ten times. The clonotype originates from a female donor with ankylosing spondylitis or in good health (not recorded which). Input material: blood, either unsorted or a sorted T cell fraction (not recorded which).

CDR3 DNA: TGTGCCAGCAGCAGGGGGGTAGCAGACACCTACGAGCAGTACTTC. Its translation: CASSRGVADTYEQYF. The chain joins TRBV9 to TRBJ2-7; D possibly matches TRBD1 or TRBD2 (6 bases each). CDR1 is SGDLS and CDR2 is YYNGEE in the germline V gene. V was clipped by 4 bases and J by 2 bases, with 16 bases between them. This CDR3 is 15 amino acids long.